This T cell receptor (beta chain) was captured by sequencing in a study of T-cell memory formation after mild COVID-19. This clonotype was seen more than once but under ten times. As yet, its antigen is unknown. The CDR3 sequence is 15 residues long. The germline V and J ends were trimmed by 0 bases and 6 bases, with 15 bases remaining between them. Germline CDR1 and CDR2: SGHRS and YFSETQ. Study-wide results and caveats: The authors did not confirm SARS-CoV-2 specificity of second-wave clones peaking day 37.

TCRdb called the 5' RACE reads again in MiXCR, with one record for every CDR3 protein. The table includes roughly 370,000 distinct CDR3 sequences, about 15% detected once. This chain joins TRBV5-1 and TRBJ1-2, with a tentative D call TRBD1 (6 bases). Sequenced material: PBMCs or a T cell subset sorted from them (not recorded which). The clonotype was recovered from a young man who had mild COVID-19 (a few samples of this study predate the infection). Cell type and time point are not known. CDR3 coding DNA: TGCGCCAGCAGCTTGGGGACAGCGGAATATGATGGCTACACCTTC. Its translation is CASSLGTAEYDGYTF.